This T cell receptor beta chain was recorded in a study of regulatory T cells in long-lasting Graves disease. About the study: Persistent cases took antithyroid drugs over 5 years and stayed TSH receptor antibody positive.

Germline V CDR1 and CDR2: SNHLY, FYNNEI. The CDR3 extends over 13 amino acids. V lost 3 bases to trimming and J lost 8 bases, with 11 bases between them. CDR3 regions were amplified by Arm-PCR using iRepertoire HTBI primers to build TCR beta libraries. TCRdb re-called the multiplex PCR reads through MiXCR, storing one row per CDR3 protein. The sample has approximately 400,000 distinct CDR3 sequences; about 20% are singletons. Study results and limitations: Newly diagnosed patients shared around 910 public clonotypes; persistent patients shared about 2,500. Among samples with persistent disease, TRBV28, TRBJ1-2 and TRBJ2-5 were favored. Persistent Graves' patients showed reduced TCR diversity versus newly diagnosed patients.

Time point denoted: persistent/refractory GD, antithyroid drugs over 5 years with positive TRAb. There was RNA extracted from PBMCs, and the TCR library was made from it. With respect to this clonotype: Antigen unknown.

The input for sequencing was peripheral blood mononuclear cells (PBMCs), taken when the disease was refractory, from a patient treated with antithyroid drugs. This sequence was found in a female donor with Graves disease. The chain employs TRBV2 and TRBJ2-1; D might be TRBD1 or TRBD2, each matching 6 bases. The CDR3 spells CASSDGGQDEQFF. The DNA of the CDR3 is TGTGCCAGCAGTGATGGGGGGCAGGATGAGCAGTTCTTC. The whole variable domain, filled in from reference TRBV2 and TRBJ2-1, reads EPEVTQTPSHQVTQMGQEVILRCVPISNHLYFYWYRQILGQKVEFLVSFYNNEISEKSEIFDDQFSVERPDGSNFTLKIRSTKLEDSAMYFCASSDGGQDEQFFGPGTRLTVL.